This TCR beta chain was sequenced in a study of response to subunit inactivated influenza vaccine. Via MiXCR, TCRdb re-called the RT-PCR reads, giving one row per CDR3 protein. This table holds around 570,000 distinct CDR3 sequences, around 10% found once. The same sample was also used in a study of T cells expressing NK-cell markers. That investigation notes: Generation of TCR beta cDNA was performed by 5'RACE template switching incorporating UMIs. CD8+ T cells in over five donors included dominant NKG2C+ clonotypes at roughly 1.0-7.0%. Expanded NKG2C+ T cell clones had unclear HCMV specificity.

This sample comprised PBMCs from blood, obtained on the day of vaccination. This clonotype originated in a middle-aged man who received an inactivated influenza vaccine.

The CDR3 sequence: CASSHTRPSGANVLTF. In DNA form, the CDR3 reads TGTGCCAGCAGCCACACCCGACCCTCTGGGGCCAACGTCCTGACTTTC. The rearrangement links TRBV4-2 to TRBJ2-6; D unclear. Germline CDR1 LGHNA, CDR2 YNFKEQ. V was clipped by 3 bases and J by 0 bases, with 9 bases between them. The length of the CDR3 is 16 residues.